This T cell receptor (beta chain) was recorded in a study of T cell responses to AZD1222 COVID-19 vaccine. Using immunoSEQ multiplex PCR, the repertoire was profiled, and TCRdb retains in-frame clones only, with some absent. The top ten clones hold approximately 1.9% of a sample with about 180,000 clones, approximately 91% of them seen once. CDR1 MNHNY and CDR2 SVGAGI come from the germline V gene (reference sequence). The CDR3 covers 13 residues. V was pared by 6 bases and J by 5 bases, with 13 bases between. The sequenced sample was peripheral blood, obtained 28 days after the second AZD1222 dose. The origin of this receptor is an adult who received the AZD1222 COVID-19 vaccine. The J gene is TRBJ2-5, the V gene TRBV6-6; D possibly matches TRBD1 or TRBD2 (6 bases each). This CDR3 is CASSQQGGETQYF. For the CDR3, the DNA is TGTGCCAGCAGCCAACAGGGAGGTGAGACCCAGTACTTC.